This paragraph covers one TCR beta chain sequence. The antigen is undetermined. The time point is: week 23, last vaccination. Doses of 300 ug of mutant IDH1 20-mer peptide were given with topical imiquimod. Method: immunoSEQ multiplex PCR; TCRdb's copy keeps in-frame clones and lacks some. The data contain around 55,000 clones, about four fifths of them singletons. Per the germline V gene, CDR1 is MNHEY and CDR2 is SVGAGI. This CDR3 is 15 amino acids long. Trimming pared 8 bases from V and 0 bases from J, leaving 17 bases between. The data derive from a study of a mutant IDH1 vaccine in newly diagnosed glioma.

The sequence was obtained from a man aged 35-49 years with glioma. The rearrangement links TRBV6-5 to TRBJ2-7; D unresolved. Sequenced material: PBMCs, taken from a glioma patient whose treatment included an IDH1 peptide vaccine. CDR3 region: CASRPGRINSYEQYF. CDR3 coding DNA: TGTGCCAGCCGACCAGGTCGGATTAACTCCTACGAGCAGTACTTC.